Listed here are 27 T cell receptor beta chains from one sample, sequenced in a study of preoperative IRX-2 immunotherapy in early breast cancer. The treatment denotes: preoperative locoregional IRX-2 cytokine immunotherapy. Assay: immunoSEQ multiplex PCR; the TCRdb copy retains only in-frame clones and omits some. The sample has fewer than 30,000 clones, around 90% seen once. The sample here was taken from a patient treated with IRX-2 immunotherapy. The receptors here all came from a human donor with breast cancer.

The chain recombines TRBV5-5 with TRBJ2-5; TRBD1 aligns across 9 bases. The CDR3 totals 15 residues. Germline CDR1 SGHKS, CDR2 YYEKEE (reference sequence). J gave up 4 bases and V 2 bases, and 6 bases lay outside the gene matches. In nucleotides, the CDR3 is TGTGCCAGCAGCTTACAGGGGGCGATGAGAGAGACCCAGTACTTC. It codes for CASSLQGAMRETQYF.

V is TRBV30 and J is TRBJ2-5, with 11 nucleotides matching TRBD2. CDR3 length: 16 residues. CDR1 GTSNPN and CDR2 SVGIG come from the germline V gene (reference sequence). CDR3 residues: CASSGLAGGGQETQYF. CDR3 nucleotides: TGTGCTTCGTCGGGGCTAGCGGGGGGAGGGCAAGAGACCCAGTACTTC.

This sequence joins TRBV10-3 and TRBJ2-7, with D possibly TRBD1 on 6 matching bases. Per germline, CDR1 ENHRY and CDR2 SYGVKD. The CDR3 has 14 amino acids. V lost 7 bases, J lost 1 base, and 14 bases lay in between. CDR3 coding DNA: TGTGCCATCACCAAGGACAGAACTTCCTACGAGCAGTACTTC. Encoded protein: CAITKDRTSYEQYF.

This clone was detected only once. This sequence joins TRBV29-1 and TRBJ1-2, with D possibly matching TRBD1 (6 bases). The CDR3 loop spans 15 amino acids. The V gene lost 3 bases and the J gene lost 3 bases, with 17 bases spanning the gap. Germline loops: CDR1 SQVTM, CDR2 ANQGSEA. The CDR3 DNA is TGCAGCGTTGATTCGCGGGGGCAGTCCGACTATGGCTACACCTTC. It encodes CSVDSRGQSDYGYTF.

The chain employs TRBV7-2 and TRBJ2-1; D possibly corresponds to TRBD2 (6 bases). V dropped 5 bases and J dropped 6 bases, with 14 bases sitting between them. CDR1 and CDR2 from the germline V gene are SGHTA and FQGNSA. CDR3 length: 14 residues. The CDR3 coding sequence is TGTGCCAGCAGCGGCCGGGACTTGGGCAATGAGCAGTTCTTC. Its translation is CASSGRDLGNEQFF.

This chain links TRBV7-2 with TRBJ2-7; 9 bases line up with TRBD2. Germline V gene sequence: CDR1 SGHTA, CDR2 FQGNSA. CDR3 length: 16 residues. J gave up 5 bases and V 5 bases, and 13 bases lay outside the gene matches. The DNA for the CDR3 is TGTGCCAGCAGCACAGTTAGGCGGGAGGGCCTGCACGAGCAGTACTTC. Its translation is CASSTVRREGLHEQYF. Together with reference TRBV7-2 and TRBJ2-7, the CDR3 gives the full variable domain: GAGVSQSPSNKVTEKGKDVELRCDPISGHTALYWYRQSLGQGLEFLIYFQGNSAPDKSGLPSDRFSAERTGGSVSTLTIQRTQQEDSAVYLCASSTVRREGLHEQYFGPGTRLTVT.

The CDR3 sequence is CASTELAITGELFF. The CDR3 nucleotides are TGTGCCAGCACGGAACTAGCCATAACCGGGGAGCTGTTTTTT. The chain is built from TRBV2 and TRBJ2-2, with D maybe TRBD2 (6 bases). V gave up 7 bases and J gave up 5 bases, with 14 bases separating them. Germline CDR1 is SNHLY and CDR2 is FYNNEI. The CDR3 totals 14 residues.

This clone was observed once. The J gene is TRBJ2-7, the V gene TRBV18; 7 bases agree with TRBD1. CDR3 length equals 15 residues. J was trimmed by 1 base and V by 2 bases; bases with no gene match: 5. The germline CDR1 and CDR2 sequences are KGHSH and LQKENI. As DNA, the CDR3 is TGTGCCAGCTCACCAACAGGGGAAGGGTCCTACGAGCAGTACTTC. Its translation: CASSPTGEGSYEQYF.

The gene calls are TRBV7-2 and TRBJ2-7; a possible D gene is TRBD2 (7 bases). The ends were cut back, 5 bases at V and 2 bases at J, with 19 bases in the middle. This CDR3 comprises 16 residues. Germline-derived CDR1 and CDR2 are SGHTA and FQGNSA. Written as DNA, the CDR3 is TGTGCCAGCAGCCGAACCCGAGGGGGGGAAGCCTACGAGCAGTACTTC. This translates into CASSRTRGGEAYEQYF.

The V and J genes are TRBV27 and TRBJ2-7; D is unclear. Germline assignment: CDR1 MNHEY and CDR2 SMNVEV (reference sequence). The CDR3 runs 13 residues. Trimming stripped 8 bases from V and 2 bases from J, with 13 bases between. The CDR3 spells CASFGSHPYEQYF. CDR3 bases: TGTGCCAGCTTCGGCAGCCATCCCTACGAGCAGTACTTC.

This clone was seen a single time. CDR3 amino acids: CASLRNTEAFF. The CDR3 DNA is TGTGCCAGCCTTCGGAACACTGAAGCTTTCTTT. The rearrangement links TRBV25-1 to TRBJ1-1; no definite D call. CDR1 is MGHDK and CDR2 is SYGVNS in the germline V gene. Between the trimmed V and J ends, which lost 8 bases and 1 base, there was a span of 5 bases. This CDR3 has 11 amino acids.

The V call is TRBV5-6, the J call TRBJ2-5; D possibly corresponds to TRBD1 (6 bases). The CDR3 is made up of 13 amino acids. Germline V gives CDR1 SGHDT, CDR2 YYEEEE. The V end lost 4 bases, the J end lost 7 bases, and 14 bases lay between the germline ends. In DNA form, the CDR3 reads TGTGCCAGCAGCCTCCCAGGGGTCGGGACCCAGTACTTC. Translating it yields CASSLPGVGTQYF.

The V call is TRBV19, the J call TRBJ2-2; tentatively, D is TRBD2 (6 bases). Germline V gene sequence: CDR1 LNHDA, CDR2 SQIVND (reference sequence). The CDR3 spans 15 residues. V gave up 1 base and J gave up 5 bases, with 11 bases separating them. The CDR3 spells CASSIVGRGTGELFF. The DNA of the CDR3 is TGTGCCAGTAGTATAGTCGGGAGAGGGACCGGGGAGCTGTTTTTT.

The chain joins TRBV5-4 to TRBJ1-2; D is undetermined. The CDR3 has 14 amino acids. Trimming shortened V by 1 base and J by 4 bases, and 11 bases separated the two germline ends. Germline assignment: CDR1 SGHNT and CDR2 YYREEE (reference sequence). DNA for the CDR3: TGTGCCAGCAGCTTGCTTCCGGGGTCCTATGGCTACACCTTC. Protein product: CASSLLPGSYGYTF.

V usage is TRBV28 and J usage is TRBJ1-2; D possibly corresponds to TRBD1 (6 bases). Between the trimmed V and J ends, which lost 5 bases and 7 bases, there was a span of 20 bases. The CDR3 covers 15 residues. From germline, CDR1 is MDHEN and CDR2 SYDVKM. The CDR3 loop reads CASSPINNLRGGYTF. For the CDR3, the DNA is TGTGCCAGCAGTCCTATTAACAACCTCAGGGGTGGCTACACCTTC.

The rearrangement joins TRBV28 to TRBJ1-1; 7 nucleotides match TRBD1. The CDR3 consists of 15 residues. V shed 6 bases, J shed 1 base, and the junction held 8 bases outside the gene matches. Germline CDR1 MDHEN, CDR2 SYDVKM. The CDR3 sequence is CASREPTGANTEAFF. CDR3 bases: TGTGCCAGCAGAGAGCCCACAGGGGCGAACACTGAAGCTTTCTTT.

The gene calls are TRBV6-1 and TRBJ1-5; D is uncertain. The germline gives CDR1 MNHNS, CDR2 SASEGT. Trimming removed 0 bases from V and 4 bases from J, with 10 bases in between. The CDR3 totals 15 residues. Here the CDR3 DNA reads TGTGCCAGCAGTGAAGCCACAGCTTTTAATCAGCCCCAGCATTTT. It codes for CASSEATAFNQPQHF.

The chain employs TRBV4-3 and TRBJ2-7; a possible D gene is TRBD2 (5 bases). Trimming pared 1 base from V and 0 bases from J, leaving 10 bases between. The CDR3 spans 15 residues. Germline CDR1 reads LGHNA; CDR2 reads YSLEER. As DNA, the CDR3 is TGCGCCAGCAGCCAAGGAACGGAGGACTCCTACGAGCAGTACTTC. Translated: CASSQGTEDSYEQYF.

Only a few counts were recorded for this clone. The genes are TRBV5-1 and TRBJ1-1, with D unresolved. The V and J ends lost 1 base and 4 bases respectively, with 8 bases between them. Germline V gene sequence: CDR1 SGHRS, CDR2 YFSETQ. The CDR3 is made up of 13 amino acids. In nucleotides, the CDR3 is TGCGCCAGCAGCTTGTACGAGGGCACTGAAGCTTTCTTT. It codes for CASSLYEGTEAFF.

J is TRBJ2-5 and V is TRBV7-9; D is perhaps TRBD1 (6 bases). Germline CDR1 and CDR2: SEHNR and FQNEAQ (reference sequence). The CDR3 consists of 14 residues. V shed 5 bases and J shed 2 bases, with 12 bases lying between them. The CDR3 DNA follows: TGTGCCAGCAGCCCAAGGGGGAAGCAAGAGACCCAGTACTTC. Residues: CASSPRGKQETQYF.

The chain carries TRBV6-5 and TRBJ1-6, with D possibly matching TRBD1 (5 bases). The CDR3 totals 15 residues. Germline assignment: CDR1 MNHEY and CDR2 SVGAGI. Trimming took off 6 bases at V and 7 bases at J, with 16 bases between the two ends. CDR3 DNA sequence: TGTGCCAGCAGGGGGGGGACGGGAACCAATTCACCCCTCCACTTT. Its translation is CASRGGTGTNSPLHF.

This clone was seen only a few times. The chain links TRBV11-2 to TRBJ2-1, with 12 bases matching TRBD2. Per the germline V gene, CDR1 is SGHAT and CDR2 is FQNNGV. V lost 1 base and J lost 0; bases outside the gene matches: 4. The CDR3 length is 18 residues. The CDR3 DNA is TGTGCCAGCAGCTTAGGGTCTAGCGGGAGGGCCTCCTACAATGAGCAGTTCTTC. It encodes CASSLGSSGRASYNEQFF.

This chain joins TRBV7-8 and TRBJ1-2; D unclear. Trimming left V 5 bases short and J 5 bases short, with 9 bases between. Germline V gene sequence: CDR1 SGHVS, CDR2 FQNEAQ. The CDR3 length is 12 residues. CDR3 DNA: TGTGCCAGCAGCGTCAACCGGTATGGCTACACCTTC. It is translated as CASSVNRYGYTF.

The chain is built from TRBV29-1 and TRBJ2-5; tentative D call: TRBD2 (6 bases). The better agreement between TRBJ2-7 and the DNA end casts doubt on the J call. The germline V gene encodes CDR1 SQVTM and CDR2 ANQGSEA. The CDR3 has 12 amino acids. The CDR3 DNA follows: TGCAGCGTTGAGGTGGGGGGTCACGAGCAGTACTTC. It encodes CSVEVGGHEQYF.

This chain connects TRBV19 to TRBJ2-4; 7 bases match TRBD1. V trimming: 7 bases; J trimming: 5 bases; junction bases outside the gene matches: 8. The CDR3 is 14 amino acids. Looked up from germline, CDR1 is LNHDA and CDR2 is SQIVND (reference sequence). The CDR3 DNA reads as TGTGCCAGTACCCTTAGGGGGCGTGAAAACATTCAGTACTTC. It translates to CASTLRGRENIQYF.

This clone has a single count. This rearrangement joins TRBV7-9 to TRBJ1-4; D might be TRBD1 (6 bases). CDR1 is SEHNR, CDR2 FQNEAQ, per germline (reference sequence). The V end was cut by 5 bases, the J end by 7 bases, with 17 bases between. The CDR3 sequence is 15 residues long. The DNA of the CDR3 is TGTGCCAGCAGCGGACACAGGGTCCGGGGTGAAAAACTGTTTTTT. It codes for CASSGHRVRGEKLFF.

The chain links TRBV9 to TRBJ2-5, with D possibly TRBD2 on 6 matching bases. The germline CDR1 and CDR2 sequences are SGDLS and YYNGEE. V lost 4 bases, J lost 4 bases, and 17 bases lay in between. This CDR3 region has 15 residues. CDR3 DNA sequence: TGTGCCAGCAGCACCCGCCCGGGAGTACGAGAGACCCAGTACTTC. Translated, it gives CASSTRPGVRETQYF.